The following is a T cell receptor (beta chain) sequence with its context. Germline loops: CDR1 LNHDA, CDR2 SQIVND (reference sequence). The CDR3 has 16 residues. After removal of 4 bases from V and 4 bases from J, the junction contained 5 bases not matched to a gene. The sample belongs to a study of blood T cell repertoires in COVID-19. As handled by the study authors: Amplification with reference gene primers provided the estimates of nucleated cell counts. Assay used: immunoSEQ multiplex PCR; TCRdb lists only in-frame clones, some missing. Clone size and the V and J calls come from that table; the DNA yielded D and trimming. The data hold some 150,000 clones, with approximately 87% observed a single time.

V and J are TRBV19 and TRBJ2-5, with 14 bases aligning to TRBD2. The source is a woman aged 45 to 65 with active or convalescent COVID-19. Sequenced: peripheral blood. This CDR3 is CASSTRLAGGRETQYF. The CDR3 region has the DNA TGTGCCAGTAGTACTAGACTAGCGGGAGGGCGAGAGACCCAGTACTTC. Full variable domain (remainder filled in from reference TRBV19 and TRBJ2-5): DGGITQSPKYLFRKEGQNVTLSCEQNLNHDAMYWYRQDPGQGLRLIYYSQIVNDFQKGDIAEGYSVSREKKESFPLTVTSAQKNPTAFYLCASSTRLAGGRETQYFGPGTRLLVL.